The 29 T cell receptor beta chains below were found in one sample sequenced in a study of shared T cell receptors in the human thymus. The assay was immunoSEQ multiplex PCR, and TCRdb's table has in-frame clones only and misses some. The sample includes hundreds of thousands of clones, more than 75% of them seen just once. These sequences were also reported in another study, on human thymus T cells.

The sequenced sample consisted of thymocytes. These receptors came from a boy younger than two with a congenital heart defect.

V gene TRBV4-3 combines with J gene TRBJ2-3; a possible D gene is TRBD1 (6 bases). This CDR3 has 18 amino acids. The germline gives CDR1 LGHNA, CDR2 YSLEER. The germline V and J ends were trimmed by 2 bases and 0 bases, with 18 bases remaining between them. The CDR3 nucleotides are TGCGCCAGCAGCCAACCTACGACAGGCAGTCTTAGCACAGATACGCAGTATTTT. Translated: CASSQPTTGSLSTDTQYF.

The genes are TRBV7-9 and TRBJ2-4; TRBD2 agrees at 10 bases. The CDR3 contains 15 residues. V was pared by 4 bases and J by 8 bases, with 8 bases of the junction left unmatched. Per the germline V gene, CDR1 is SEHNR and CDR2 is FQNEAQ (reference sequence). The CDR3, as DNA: TGTGCCAGCAGCTCTCTAGCGGGAGCTATCTACATTCAGTACTTC. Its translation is CASSSLAGAIYIQYF. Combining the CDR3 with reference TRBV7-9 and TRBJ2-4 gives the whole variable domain DTGVSQNPRHKITKRGQNVTFRCDPISEHNRLYWYRQTLGQGPEFLTYFQNEAQLEKSRLLSDRFSAERPKGSFSTLEIQRTEQGDSAMYLCASSSLAGAIYIQYFGAGTRLSVL.

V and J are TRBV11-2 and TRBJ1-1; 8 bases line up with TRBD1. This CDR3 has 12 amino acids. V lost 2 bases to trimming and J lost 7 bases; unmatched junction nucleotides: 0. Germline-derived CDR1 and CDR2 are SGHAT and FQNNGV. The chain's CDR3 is CASSLTGGEAFF. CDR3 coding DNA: TGTGCCAGCAGCTTAACAGGGGGTGAAGCTTTCTTT.

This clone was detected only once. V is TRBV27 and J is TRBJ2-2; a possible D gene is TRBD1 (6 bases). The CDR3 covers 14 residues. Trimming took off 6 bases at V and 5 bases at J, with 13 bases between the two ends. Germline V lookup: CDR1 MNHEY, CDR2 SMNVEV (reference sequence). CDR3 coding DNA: TGTGCCAGCAGATTCAGGGGTCGAACCGGGGAGCTGTTTTTT. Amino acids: CASRFRGRTGELFF.

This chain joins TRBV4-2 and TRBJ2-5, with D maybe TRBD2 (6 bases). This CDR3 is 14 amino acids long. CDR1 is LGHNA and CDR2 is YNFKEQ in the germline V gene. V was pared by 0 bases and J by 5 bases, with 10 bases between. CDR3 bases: TGTGCCAGCAGCCAAGATTCCCGGGGGGAGACCCAGTACTTC. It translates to CASSQDSRGETQYF.

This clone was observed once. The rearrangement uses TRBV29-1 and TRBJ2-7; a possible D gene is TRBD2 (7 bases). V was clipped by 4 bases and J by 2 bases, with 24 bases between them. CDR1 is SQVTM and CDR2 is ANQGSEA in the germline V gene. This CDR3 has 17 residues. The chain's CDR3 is CSVGGGRLRTNPYEQYF. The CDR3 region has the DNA TGCAGCGTTGGGGGGGGGCGCCTAAGGACGAACCCCTACGAGCAGTACTTC.

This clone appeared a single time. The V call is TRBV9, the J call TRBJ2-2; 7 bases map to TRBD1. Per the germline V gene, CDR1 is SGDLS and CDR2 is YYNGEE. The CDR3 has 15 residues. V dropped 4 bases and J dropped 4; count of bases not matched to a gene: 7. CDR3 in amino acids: CASSKPGQTTGELFF. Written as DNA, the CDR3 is TGTGCCAGCAGCAAACCGGGACAGACCACCGGGGAGCTGTTTTTT.

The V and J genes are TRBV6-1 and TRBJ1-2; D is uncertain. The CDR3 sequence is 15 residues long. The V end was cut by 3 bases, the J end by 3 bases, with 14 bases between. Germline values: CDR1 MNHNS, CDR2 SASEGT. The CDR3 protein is CASSDAPGEDYGYTF. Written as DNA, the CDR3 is TGTGCCAGCAGTGACGCCCCGGGTGAGGACTATGGCTACACCTTC.

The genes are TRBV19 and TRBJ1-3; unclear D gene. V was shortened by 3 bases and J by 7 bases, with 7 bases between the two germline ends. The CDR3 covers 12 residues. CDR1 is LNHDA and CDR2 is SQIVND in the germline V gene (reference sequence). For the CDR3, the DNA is TGTGCCAGTAGTATCTACCGTAACACCATATATTTT. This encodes CASSIYRNTIYF.

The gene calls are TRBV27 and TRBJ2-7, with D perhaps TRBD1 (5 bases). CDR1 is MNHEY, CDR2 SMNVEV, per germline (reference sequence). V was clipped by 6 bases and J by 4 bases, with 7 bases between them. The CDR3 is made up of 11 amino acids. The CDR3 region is CASSQGYEQYF. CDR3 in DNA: TGTGCCAGCAGCCAGGGTTACGAGCAGTACTTC.

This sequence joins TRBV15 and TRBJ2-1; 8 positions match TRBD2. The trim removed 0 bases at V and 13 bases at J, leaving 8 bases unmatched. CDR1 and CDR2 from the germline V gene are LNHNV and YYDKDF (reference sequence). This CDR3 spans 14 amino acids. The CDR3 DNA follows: TGTGCCACCAGCAGAGAGGGGACCCGGGAGGGACAGTTCTTC. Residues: CATSREGTREGQFF.

CDR3 amino acids: CASSEGASGRGEEQYF. The CDR3 DNA reads as TGCGCCAGCAGTGAGGGGGCTAGCGGGAGGGGGGAGGAGCAGTACTTC. The chain employs TRBV10-1 and TRBJ2-7; TRBD2 matches at 12 bases. This CDR3 is built from 16 residues. Germline loops: CDR1 WNHNN, CDR2 SYGVQD (reference sequence). Trimming took 2 bases from V and 7 from J; bases not matched to a gene: 9.

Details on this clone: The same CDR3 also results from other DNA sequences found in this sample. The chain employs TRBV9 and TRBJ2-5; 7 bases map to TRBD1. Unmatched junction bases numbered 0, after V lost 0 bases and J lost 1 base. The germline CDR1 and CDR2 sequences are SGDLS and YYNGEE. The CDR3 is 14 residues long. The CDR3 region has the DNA TGTGCCAGCAGCGTAGGACAGGGCCAAGAGACCCAGTACTTC. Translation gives CASSVGQGQETQYF.

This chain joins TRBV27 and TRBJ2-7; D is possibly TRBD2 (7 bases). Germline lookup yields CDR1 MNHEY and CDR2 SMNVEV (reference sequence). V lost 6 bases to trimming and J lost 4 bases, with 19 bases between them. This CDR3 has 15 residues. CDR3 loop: CASRTRGGSSYEQYF. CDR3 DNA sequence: TGTGCCAGCAGGACTAGGGGGGGTTCTTCGTACGAGCAGTACTTC.

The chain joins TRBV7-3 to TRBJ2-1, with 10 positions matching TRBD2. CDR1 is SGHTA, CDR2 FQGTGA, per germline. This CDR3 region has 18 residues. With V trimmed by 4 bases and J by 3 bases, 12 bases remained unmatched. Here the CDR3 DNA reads TGTGCCAGCAGCTCCGACGTCGGTAGCGGGGGGATCTACAATGAGCAGTTCTTC. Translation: CASSSDVGSGGIYNEQFF.

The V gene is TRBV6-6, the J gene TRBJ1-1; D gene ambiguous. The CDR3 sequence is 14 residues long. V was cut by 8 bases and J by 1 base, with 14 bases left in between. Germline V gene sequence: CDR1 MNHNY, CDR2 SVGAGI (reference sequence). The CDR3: CASESHRGNTEAFF. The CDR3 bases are TGTGCCAGCGAATCCCATCGGGGGAACACTGAAGCTTTCTTT.

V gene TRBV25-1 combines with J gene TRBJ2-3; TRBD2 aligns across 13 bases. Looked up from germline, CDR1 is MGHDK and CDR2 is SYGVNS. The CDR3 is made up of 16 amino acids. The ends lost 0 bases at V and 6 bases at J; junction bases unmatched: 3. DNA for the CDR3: TGTGCCAGCAGTGAATATCTGGGACTAGCGGGGGATACGCAGTATTTT. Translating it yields CASSEYLGLAGDTQYF. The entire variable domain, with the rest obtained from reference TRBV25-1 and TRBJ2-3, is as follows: EADIYQTPRYLVIGTGKKITLECSQTMGHDKMYWYQQDPGMELHLIHYSYGVNSTEKGDLSSESTVSRIRTEHFPLTLESARPSHTSQYLCASSEYLGLAGDTQYFGPGTRLTVL.

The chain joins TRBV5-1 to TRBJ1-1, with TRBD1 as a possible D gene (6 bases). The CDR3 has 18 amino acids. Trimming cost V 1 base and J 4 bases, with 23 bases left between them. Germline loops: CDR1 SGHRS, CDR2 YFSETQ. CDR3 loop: CASSLLFSRGGGCTEAFF. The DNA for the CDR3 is TGCGCCAGCAGCTTGCTCTTTTCAAGGGGGGGCGGTTGCACTGAAGCTTTCTTT.

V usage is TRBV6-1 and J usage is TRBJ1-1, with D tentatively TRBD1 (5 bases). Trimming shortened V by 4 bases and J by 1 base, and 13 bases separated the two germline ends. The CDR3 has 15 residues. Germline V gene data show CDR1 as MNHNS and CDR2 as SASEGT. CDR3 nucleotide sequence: TGTGCCAGCAGTGCCTCCAGGGCGAGGAACACTGAAGCTTTCTTT. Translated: CASSASRARNTEAFF.

This chain's CDR3 is CASSQDRRGAKNIQYF. In DNA form, the CDR3 reads TGCGCCAGCAGCCAAGACCGGCGAGGGGCCAAAAACATTCAGTACTTC. V is TRBV4-3 and J is TRBJ2-4; D is possibly TRBD2 (5 bases). Between the trimmed V and J ends, which lost 0 bases and 1 base, there was a span of 10 bases. From germline, CDR1 is LGHNA and CDR2 YSLEER. The CDR3 spans 16 residues.

CDR3 coding DNA: TGTGCCAGCAGCGTTACTAGCGGGGGGTTCGGTACGCAGTATTTT. It yields the protein CASSVTSGGFGTQYF. V gene TRBV7-6 combines with J gene TRBJ2-3, with TRBD2 identical over 12 bases. V lost 5 bases to trimming and J lost 8 bases; unmatched junction nucleotides: 8. This CDR3 spans 15 amino acids. CDR1 SGHVS and CDR2 FNYEAQ come from the germline V gene.

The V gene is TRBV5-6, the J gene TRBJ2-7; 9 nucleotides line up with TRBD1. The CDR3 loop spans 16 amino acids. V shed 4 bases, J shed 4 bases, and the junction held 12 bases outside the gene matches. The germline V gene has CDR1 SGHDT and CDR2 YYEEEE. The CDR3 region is CASSLNSWTGDYEQYF. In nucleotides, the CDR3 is TGTGCCAGCAGCCTAAATTCCTGGACAGGGGATTACGAGCAGTACTTC.

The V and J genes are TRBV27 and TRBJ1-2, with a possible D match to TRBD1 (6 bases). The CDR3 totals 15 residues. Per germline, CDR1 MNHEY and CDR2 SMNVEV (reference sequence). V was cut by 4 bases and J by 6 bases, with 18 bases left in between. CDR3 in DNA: TGTGCCAGCAGTTACCTAAGTGAGGGGGGGAATGGCTACACCTTC. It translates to CASSYLSEGGNGYTF.

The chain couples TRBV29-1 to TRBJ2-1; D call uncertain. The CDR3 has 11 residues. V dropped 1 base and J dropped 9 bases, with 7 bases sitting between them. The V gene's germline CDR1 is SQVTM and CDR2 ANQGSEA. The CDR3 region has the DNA TGCAGCGTTGAAGCACTTGGTGAGCAGTTCTTC. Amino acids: CSVEALGEQFF.

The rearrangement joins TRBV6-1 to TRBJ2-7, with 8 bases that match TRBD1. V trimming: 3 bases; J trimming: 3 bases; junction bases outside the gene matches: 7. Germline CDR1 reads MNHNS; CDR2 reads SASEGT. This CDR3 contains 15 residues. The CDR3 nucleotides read TGTGCCAGCAGTGAGGGGGTCAGGGGGCTCTACGAGCAGTACTTC. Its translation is CASSEGVRGLYEQYF.

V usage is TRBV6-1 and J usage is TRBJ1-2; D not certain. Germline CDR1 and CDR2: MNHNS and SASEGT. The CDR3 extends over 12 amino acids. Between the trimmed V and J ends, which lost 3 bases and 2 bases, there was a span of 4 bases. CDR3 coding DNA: TGTGCCAGCAGTGAGGGCAACTATGGCTACACCTTC. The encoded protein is CASSEGNYGYTF.

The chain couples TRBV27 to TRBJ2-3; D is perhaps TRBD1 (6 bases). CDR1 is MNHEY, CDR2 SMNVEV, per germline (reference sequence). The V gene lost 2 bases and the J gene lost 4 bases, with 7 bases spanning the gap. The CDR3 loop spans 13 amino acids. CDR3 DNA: TGTGCCAGCAGTTTAAACAGGGCAGATACGCAGTATTTT. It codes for CASSLNRADTQYF.

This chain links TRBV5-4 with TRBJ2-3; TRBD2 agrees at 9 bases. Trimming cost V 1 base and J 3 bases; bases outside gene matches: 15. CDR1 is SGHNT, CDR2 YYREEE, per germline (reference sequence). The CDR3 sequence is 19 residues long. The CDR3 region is CASSLWGGSSGELTDTQYF. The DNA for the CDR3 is TGTGCCAGCAGCTTGTGGGGCGGATCTAGCGGGGAATTAACAGATACGCAGTATTTT.

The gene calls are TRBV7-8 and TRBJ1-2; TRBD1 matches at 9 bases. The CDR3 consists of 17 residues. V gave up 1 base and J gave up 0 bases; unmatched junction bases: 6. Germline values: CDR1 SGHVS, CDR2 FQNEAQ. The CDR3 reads CASSLEPTGGTNYGYTF. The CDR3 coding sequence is TGTGCCAGCAGCTTAGAGCCGACAGGGGGGACTAACTATGGCTACACCTTC.